A selection of T cell receptor beta chains follows, all from one sample in a study of T cell repertoires in cytomegalovirus infection. Their antigens are not known. TCRdb used MiXCR to reprocess the reads, holding one entry per CDR3 protein. The table has about 570,000 distinct CDR3 sequences, almost 40% seen once. The sequencing here drew on cultured PBMCs, taken from culture after CMV antigen stimulation. The receptor source for this set is a human donor in good health (CMV status not recorded). Some clones in this sample may be carry-over from other donors' samples. The CDR3 runs from the conserved cysteine through the conserved F or W. A D gene is named only where the DNA matches it firmly. Some rows have no size entry. The others give once, few or many, or a class for an expanded clone.

D gene	J gene	V gene	clone size	CDR3 protein	CDR3 DNA
NA	TRBJ2-1	TRBV19	NA	CASSMREDNEQFF	TGTGCCAGTAGTATGCGGGAAGACAATGAGCAGTTCTTC
TRBD2	TRBJ2-3	TRBV7-2	many	CASSLSTLAGVPSTDTQYF	TGTGCCAGCAGCTTATCAACTTTAGCGGGGGTCCCTAGCACAGATACGCAGTATTTT
NA	TRBJ1-2	TRBV19	few	CASSWQGIYGYTF	TGTGCCAGTAGTTGGCAGGGGATCTATGGCTACACCTTC
TRBD1	TRBJ2-5	TRBV7-8	few	CASSSTGQGQETQYF	TGTGCCAGCAGCTCAACGGGACAGGGTCAAGAGACCCAGTACTTC
NA	TRBJ2-3	TRBV6-2/TRBV6-3	NA	CASSKRRDRTDTQYF	TGTGCCAGCAGTAAAAGACGGGATCGCACAGATACGCAGTATTTT
NA	TRBJ2-3	TRBV3-1	few	CASSQDRDLGTDTQYF	TGTGCCAGCAGCCAAGACCGGGACCTTGGCACAGATACGCAGTATTTT
NA	TRBJ1-5	TRBV7-2	many	CASSLVGGANQPQHF	TGTGCCAGCAGCTTAGTGGGGGGGGCCAATCAGCCCCAGCATTTT
TRBD2	TRBJ2-1	TRBV15	NA	CATSRPSSGHNEQFF	TGTGCCACCAGCAGACCCTCTAGCGGTCATAATGAGCAGTTCTTC
TRBD2	TRBJ2-5	TRBV7-2	NA	CASSPLSGATQYF	TGTGCCAGCAGCCCCCTTAGCGGGGCAACCCAGTACTTC
NA	TRBJ2-3	TRBV20-1	few	CRAVRGASTDTQYF	TGCAGGGCAGTTCGGGGGGCTAGCACAGATACGCAGTATTTT
NA	TRBJ2-1	TRBV11-2	NA	CASSLVGLGVEQFF	TGTGCCAGCAGCTTAGTCGGCCTCGGGGTCGAGCAGTTCTTC
TRBD2	TRBJ2-7	TRBV5-4	NA	CASSSSLAGSRSEQYF	TGTGCCAGCAGCTCCTCACTAGCGGGAAGTCGAAGCGAGCAGTACTTC
TRBD2	TRBJ2-7	TRBV7-2	NA	CASSRTSGTSTPYEQYF	TGTGCCAGCAGCCGGACTAGCGGCACCTCAACCCCCTACGAGCAGTACTTC
NA	TRBJ2-7	TRBV7-2	NA	CASSLSGFKYF	TGTGCCAGCAGCTTAAGTGGTTTTAAGTACTTC
NA	TRBJ2-2	TRBV11-2	NA	CASSQIMMDTGELFF	TGTGCCAGCAGTCAAATCATGATGGACACCGGGGAGCTGTTTTTT
NA	TRBJ1-4	TRBV7-6	NA	CASSLEGRTNEKLFF	TGTGCCAGCAGCTTGGAGGGCAGAACTAATGAAAAACTGTTTTTT
TRBD2	TRBJ2-3	TRBV7-8	few	CASSRGGGGSTDTQYF	TGTGCCAGCAGCCGGGGGGGCGGGGGTTCCACAGATACGCAGTATTTT
NA	TRBJ1-3	TRBV11-2	NA	CASSFHPGASGNTIYF	TGTGCCAGCAGCTTTCACCCAGGGGCTTCTGGAAACACCATATATTTT
NA	TRBJ1-4	TRBV23-1	once	CASSQSYNEKLFF	TGCGCCAGCAGTCAATCCTACAATGAAAAACTGTTTTTT
NA	TRBJ1-1	TRBV12-3/TRBV12-4	NA	CASSPRRDTEAFF	TGTGCCAGCAGTCCCCGCAGGGACACTGAAGCTTTCTTT
NA	TRBJ2-1	TRBV7-2	NA	CASSSVFGSYNEQFF	TGTGCCAGCAGCTCGGTCTTCGGCTCCTACAATGAGCAGTTCTTC
TRBD2	TRBJ2-3	TRBV5-1	NA	CASSSILLAVAASTDTQYF	TGCGCCAGCAGCTCAATCTTACTAGCGGTGGCGGCGAGCACAGATACGCAGTATTTT
TRBD1	TRBJ1-2	TRBV7-8	NA	CASSRDRSNGYTF	TGTGCCAGCAGCCGGGACAGATCCAACGGCTACACCTTC
TRBD1	TRBJ2-7	TRBV12-3/TRBV12-4	NA	CASSVWDRGYEQYF	TGTGCCAGCAGCGTCTGGGACAGGGGCTACGAGCAGTACTTC
TRBD1	TRBJ2-2	TRBV6-2/TRBV6-3	few	CASSYTRQGGTGELFF	TGTGCCAGCAGTTACACTCGACAGGGCGGCACCGGGGAGCTGTTTTTT
NA	TRBJ1-1	TRBV5-6	few	CASSLAGQPLNTEAFF	TGTGCCAGCAGCTTGGCAGGGCAGCCCCTGAACACTGAAGCTTTCTTT
NA	TRBJ2-3	TRBV10-3	few	CAISESSRNAGTDTQYF	TGTGCCATCAGTGAGTCTTCAAGAAACGCTGGCACAGATACGCAGTATTTT
NA	TRBJ2-6	TRBV20-1	NA	CSARAGSSGANVLTF	TGCAGTGCTAGAGCAGGGTCGTCTGGGGCCAACGTCCTGACTTTC
NA	TRBJ2-6	TRBV7-2	NA	CASSPRFNPPNGAPGANVLTF	TGTGCCAGCAGCCCGAGGTTCAACCCCCCCAACGGGGCCCCTGGGGCCAACGTCCTGACTTTC
NA	TRBJ1-1	TRBV7-9	NA	CASSLGGGHLNTEAFF	TGTGCCAGCAGCTTAGGGGGGGGGCATCTGAACACTGAAGCTTTCTTT
NA	TRBJ1-6	TRBV28	once	CASSPRKTSSYNSPLHF	TGTGCCAGCAGTCCCCGGAAGACGAGCTCCTATAATTCACCCCTCCACTTT
TRBD2	TRBJ2-1	TRBV6-5	NA	CASSRSGGANSDEQFF	TGTGCCAGCAGTCGTAGCGGGGGGGCCAATTCGGATGAGCAGTTCTTC
NA	TRBJ2-6	TRBV6-5	NA	CASSPGLRDTYSGANVLTF	TGTGCCAGCAGTCCTGGTCTCAGGGATACATACTCTGGGGCCAACGTCCTGACTTTC
NA	TRBJ1-1	TRBV5-1	NA	CASSFGGAGEAFF	TGCGCCAGCAGCTTTGGGGGCGCGGGTGAAGCTTTCTTT
NA	TRBJ1-4	TRBV7-9	NA	CASSSFLEPYEKLFF	TGTGCCAGCAGCTCGTTCTTGGAGCCCTATGAAAAACTGTTTTTT
TRBD1	TRBJ1-2	TRBV7-2	few	CASSPRQGGYDGYTF	TGTGCCAGCAGCCCCCGACAGGGAGGATACGATGGCTACACCTTC
NA	TRBJ2-1	TRBV12-3/TRBV12-4	NA	CASSLGRGFYNEQFF	TGTGCCAGCAGTTTGGGCCGGGGGTTTTACAATGAGCAGTTCTTC
NA	TRBJ1-1	TRBV7-9	few	CASVAGESNTEAFF	TGTGCCAGCGTGGCAGGAGAATCGAACACTGAAGCTTTCTTT
NA	TRBJ1-6	TRBV27	NA	CASSKGNSPLHF	TGTGCCAGCAGTAAGGGGAATTCACCCCTCCACTTT
NA	TRBJ2-7	TRBV4-3	NA	CASSYDRGSYEQYF	TGCGCCAGCAGCTACGATCGGGGGTCGTACGAGCAGTACTTC
NA	TRBJ1-1	TRBV7-9	few	CASSAGSLEAFF	TGTGCCAGCAGCGCCGGAAGTCTCGAAGCTTTCTTT
TRBD1	TRBJ1-2	TRBV5-6	NA	CASSRGTEAWGYTF	TGTGCCAGCAGCCGGGGGACAGAAGCGTGGGGCTACACCTTC
NA	TRBJ1-4	TRBV11-2	few	CASSSEMDEKLFF	TGTGCCAGCAGCTCAGAGATGGATGAAAAACTGTTTTTT
NA	TRBJ2-7	TRBV7-8	NA	CASSFLGAEQYF	TGTGCCAGCAGCTTCCTGGGTGCGGAGCAGTACTTC
NA	TRBJ2-3	TRBV4-1	few	CASSQERWSGPRPTDTQYF	TGCGCCAGCAGCCAAGAACGGTGGTCGGGGCCCAGACCGACAGATACGCAGTATTTT
TRBD1	TRBJ2-5	TRBV5-1	NA	CASSRGPGGETQYF	TGCGCCAGCAGCAGGGGGCCCGGAGGAGAGACCCAGTACTTC
TRBD1	TRBJ2-7	TRBV7-2	NA	CASRRTGGRNEQYF	TGTGCCAGCAGACGTACAGGGGGCCGAAACGAGCAGTACTTC
TRBD2	TRBJ2-3	TRBV4-2	few	CASSHGTSGASTDTQYF	TGTGCCAGCAGCCACGGGACTAGCGGGGCCAGCACAGATACGCAGTATTTT
NA	TRBJ1-2	TRBV6-6	NA	CASSTPGTEYGYTF	TGTGCCAGCAGTACCCCCGGGACGGAGTATGGCTACACCTTC
TRBD2	TRBJ2-5	TRBV4-1	NA	CASSLLGLATETQYF	TGCGCCAGCAGTCTCCTGGGACTAGCAACTGAGACCCAGTACTTC